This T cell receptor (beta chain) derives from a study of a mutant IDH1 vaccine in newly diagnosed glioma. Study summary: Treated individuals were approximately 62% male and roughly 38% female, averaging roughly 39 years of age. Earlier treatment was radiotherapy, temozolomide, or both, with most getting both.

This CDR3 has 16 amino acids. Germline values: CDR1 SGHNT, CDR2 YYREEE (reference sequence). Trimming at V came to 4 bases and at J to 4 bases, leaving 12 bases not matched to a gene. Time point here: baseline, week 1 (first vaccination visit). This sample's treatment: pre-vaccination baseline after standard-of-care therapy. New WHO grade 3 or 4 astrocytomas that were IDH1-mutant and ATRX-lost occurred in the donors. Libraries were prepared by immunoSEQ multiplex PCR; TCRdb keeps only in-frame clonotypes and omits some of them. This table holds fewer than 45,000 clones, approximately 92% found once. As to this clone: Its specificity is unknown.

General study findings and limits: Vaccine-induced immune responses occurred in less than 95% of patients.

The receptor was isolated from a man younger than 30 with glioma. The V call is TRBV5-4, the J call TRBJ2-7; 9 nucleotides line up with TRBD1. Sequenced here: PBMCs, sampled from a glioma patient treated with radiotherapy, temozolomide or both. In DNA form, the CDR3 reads TGTGCCAGCAGCCCGGGTTCGGGACAGGGTCTTTACGAGCAGTACTTC. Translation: CASSPGSGQGLYEQYF.